The 14 T cell receptor beta chains in this list originate from one sample, sequenced in a study of T cells in Graves' hyperthyroidism and ophthalmopathy. Researchers took RNA transcripts and amplified the TCR beta CDR3 regions from them. Initially, a first-round RT-PCR of the TCR CDR3 employed the HTBI primer set. Via MiXCR, TCRdb re-called the multiplex PCR reads, giving one row per CDR3 protein. The data contain about 520,000 distinct CDR3 sequences, roughly a quarter of them singletons. Material: blood. The receptors stem from a young woman with Graves' ophthalmopathy.

This clonotype occurred many times. The genes are TRBV15 and TRBJ1-1, with no clear D. Germline values: CDR1 LNHNV, CDR2 YYDKDF (reference sequence). The CDR3 totals 12 residues. V dropped 8 bases and J dropped 0 bases, with 7 bases sitting between them. This CDR3 reads CATGEVNTEAFF. The CDR3 nucleotides read TGTGCCACCGGGGAAGTGAACACTGAAGCTTTCTTT.

The chain links TRBV24-1 to TRBJ1-5; 8 nucleotides agree with TRBD1. CDR3 length equals 15 residues. The germline CDR1 and CDR2 sequences are KGHDR and SFDVKD. V trimming: 10 bases; J trimming: 1 base; junction bases outside the gene matches: 8. In DNA form, the CDR3 reads TGTGCCACAGGGGCAGGGGGCATCAGCAATCAGCCCCAGCATTTT. It specifies CATGAGGISNQPQHF.

This clonotype turned up a few times. J is TRBJ2-2 and V is TRBV12-3 or TRBV12-4; 8 bases are shared with TRBD2. This CDR3 contains 15 residues. Trimming removed 5 bases from V and 6 bases from J; junction bases left unmatched: 8. DNA of the CDR3: TGTGCCAGCAGTCCCGGGACTAGTCAAGCCGGGGAGCTGTTTTTT. Encoded protein: CASSPGTSQAGELFF.

On this clonotype: With a much larger clone just one base away, this may be a read error. The chain links TRBV3-1 to TRBJ2-5; D may be TRBD2 (6 bases). Germline-derived CDR1 and CDR2 are LGHDT and YNNKEL (reference sequence). Trimming left V 2 bases short and J 4 bases short, with 11 bases between. The length of the CDR3 is 14 residues. The CDR3 nucleotides read TGTGCCAGCAGCCAACGCCGGGACTCAGAGACCCAGTACTTC. It is translated as CASSQRRDSETQYF.

In this sample, this clonotype turned up many times. This chain links TRBV12-5 with TRBJ1-2; D not certain. With 1 base removed from V and 0 bases from J, the gap between germline ends came to 3 bases. Germline V lookup: CDR1 LGHNT, CDR2 FRNRAP. The CDR3 extends over 13 amino acids. CDR3 in DNA: TGTGCTAGTGGTTTGGGGACTAACTATGGCTACACCTTC. Protein product: CASGLGTNYGYTF.

This clonotype was counted a single time. This is likely a read error, given that the CDR3 carries no conserved phenylalanine or tryptophan at its end. The chain uses TRBV6-1 and TRBJ1-5, with D uncertain. Looked up from germline, CDR1 is MNHNS and CDR2 is SASEGT. CDR3 length equals 13 residues. Trimming left V 5 bases short and J 4 bases short, with 9 bases between. In DNA form, the CDR3 reads TGTGCCAGCAGTCGAGATGGGAATCAGCCCCAGCATTAT. This codes for CASSRDGNQPQHY.

At least ten counts were recorded for this clonotype. The chain carries TRBV14 and TRBJ2-7; D is undetermined. The germline V and J ends were trimmed by 5 bases and 3 bases, with 11 bases remaining between them. Germline V gives CDR1 SGHDN, CDR2 FVKESK. This CDR3 contains 13 residues. The DNA of the CDR3 is TGTGCCAGCAGCTCCTACACGGGCTACGAGCAGTACTTC. Protein product: CASSSYTGYEQYF. The whole variable domain, filled in from reference TRBV14 and TRBJ2-7, reads EAGVTQFPSHSVIEKGQTVTLRCDPISGHDNLYWYRRVMGKEIKFLLHFVKESKQDESGMPNNRFLAERTGGTYSTLKVQPAELEDSGVYFCASSSYTGYEQYFGPGTRLTVT.

At least ten counts were recorded for this clonotype. For the CDR3, the DNA is TGTGCCAGCAGCCTGGACATCTCGAACTATGGCTACACCTTC. Amino acid sequence: CASSLDISNYGYTF. The V gene is TRBV12-3 or TRBV12-4, the J gene TRBJ1-2, with a tentative D call TRBD1 (5 bases). V lost 6 bases and J lost 2, with 13 bases in between. This CDR3 comprises 14 residues.

This clonotype was recorded many times. The rearrangement links TRBV2 to TRBJ2-7; D is unresolved. Trimming took off 6 bases at V and 4 bases at J, with 10 bases between the two ends. CDR1 and CDR2 (germline): SNHLY, FYNNEI. CDR3 length equals 12 residues. In DNA form, the CDR3 reads TGTGCCAGCAGGACTCCCAGATACGAGCAGTACTTC. Translation gives CASRTPRYEQYF.

This clonotype occurred many times. CDR3 in amino acids: CSASGTQNTGELFF. CDR3 DNA: TGCAGTGCTAGTGGGACCCAGAACACCGGGGAGCTGTTTTTT. V usage is TRBV20-1 and J usage is TRBJ2-2; D is possibly TRBD1 or TRBD2 (5 bases each). V lost 3 bases to trimming and J lost 1 base, with 9 bases between them. The V gene's germline CDR1 is DFQATT and CDR2 SNEGSKA (reference sequence). The CDR3 runs 14 residues.

This clonotype was counted ten times or more. The V and J genes are TRBV28 and TRBJ1-2, with TRBD1 as a possible D gene (6 bases). Germline lookup yields CDR1 MDHEN and CDR2 SYDVKM. The ends were cut back, 7 bases at V and 5 bases at J, with 17 bases in the middle. The CDR3 consists of 14 residues. The CDR3 loop reads CASTLDRPEYGYTF. For the CDR3, the DNA is TGTGCCAGCACCCTTGACAGGCCGGAGTATGGCTACACCTTC.

This clonotype was recorded many times. The genes are TRBV7-2 and TRBJ1-1; TRBD1 might be the D (6 bases). In germline, CDR1 is SGHTA, CDR2 FQGNSA. V gave up 6 bases and J gave up 7 bases, with 15 bases separating them. CDR3 length equals 13 residues. CDR3 amino acids: CASSHTGPIEAFF. The DNA of the CDR3 is TGTGCCAGCAGTCATACAGGGCCGATTGAAGCTTTCTTT.

The chain combines TRBV12-3 or TRBV12-4 with TRBJ1-2; 8 bases match TRBD1. V shed 2 bases and J 5 bases; nucleotides not matched to a gene: 7. The CDR3 spans 15 residues. The DNA for the CDR3 is TGTGCCAGCAGTTTAAGGCCCAGACAGGGGTATGGCTACACCTTC. It specifies CASSLRPRQGYGYTF.

A few counts support this clonotype. The chain joins TRBV4-3 to TRBJ1-1; possibly TRBD1 for D (6 bases). This CDR3 is 14 amino acids long. V lost 1 base, J lost 4 bases, and 10 bases lay in between. CDR1 and CDR2 (germline): LGHNA, YSLEER. CDR3 in DNA: TGCGCCAGCAGCCAAGGGTTAGGGGGCACTGAAGCTTTCTTT. It yields the protein CASSQGLGGTEAFF.